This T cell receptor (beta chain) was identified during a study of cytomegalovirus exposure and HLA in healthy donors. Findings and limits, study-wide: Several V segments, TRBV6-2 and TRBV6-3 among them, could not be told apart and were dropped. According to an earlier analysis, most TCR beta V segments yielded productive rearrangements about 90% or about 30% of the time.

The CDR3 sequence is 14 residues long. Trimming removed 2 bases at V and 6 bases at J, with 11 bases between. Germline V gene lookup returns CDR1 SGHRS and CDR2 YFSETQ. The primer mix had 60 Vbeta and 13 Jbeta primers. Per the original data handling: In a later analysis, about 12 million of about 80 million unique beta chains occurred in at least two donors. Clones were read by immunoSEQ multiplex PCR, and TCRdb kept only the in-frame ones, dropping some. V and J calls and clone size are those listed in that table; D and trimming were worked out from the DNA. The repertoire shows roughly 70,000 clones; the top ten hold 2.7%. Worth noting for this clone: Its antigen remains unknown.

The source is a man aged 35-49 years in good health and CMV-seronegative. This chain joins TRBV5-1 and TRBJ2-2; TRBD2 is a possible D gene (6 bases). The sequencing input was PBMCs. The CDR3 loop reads CASSFSGGSGELFF. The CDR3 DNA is TGCGCCAGCAGCTTTTCCGGAGGGTCCGGGGAGCTGTTTTTT. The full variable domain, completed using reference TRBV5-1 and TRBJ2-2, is KAGVTQTPRYLIKTRGQQVTLSCSPISGHRSVSWYQQTPGQGLQFLFEYFSETQRNKGNFPGRFSGRQFSNSRSEMNVSTLELGDSALYLCASSFSGGSGELFFGEGSRLTVL.